Here is one TCR beta chain with its context. These data originate in a study of T-cell reconstitution after alpha-beta-depleted transplantation in children. The authors prepared the TCRbeta library with unique molecular identifiers. TCRdb analysed the PCR reads with MiXCR anew, one entry per CDR3 protein. Altogether some 100,000 distinct CDR3 sequences are present, about 25% being singletons, with the ten largest covering roughly a fifth. CDR3 size: 15 residues. V was clipped by 0 bases and J by 8 bases, with 17 bases between them. Germline V lookup: CDR1 DFQATT, CDR2 SNEGSKA (reference sequence). The chain carries TRBV20-1 and TRBJ2-1; TRBD2 is a possible D gene (6 bases). This sample comprised PBMCs, obtained before TCRalphabeta/CD19-depleted stem cell transplant. This TCR was sampled from a boy aged 2-9 years with acute lymphoblastic leukemia, due to receive a stem cell transplant. CDR3 residues: CSARDWLARLDEQFF. The CDR3 DNA reads TGCAGTGCTAGAGATTGGCTAGCGAGGTTGGATGAGCAGTTCTTC.